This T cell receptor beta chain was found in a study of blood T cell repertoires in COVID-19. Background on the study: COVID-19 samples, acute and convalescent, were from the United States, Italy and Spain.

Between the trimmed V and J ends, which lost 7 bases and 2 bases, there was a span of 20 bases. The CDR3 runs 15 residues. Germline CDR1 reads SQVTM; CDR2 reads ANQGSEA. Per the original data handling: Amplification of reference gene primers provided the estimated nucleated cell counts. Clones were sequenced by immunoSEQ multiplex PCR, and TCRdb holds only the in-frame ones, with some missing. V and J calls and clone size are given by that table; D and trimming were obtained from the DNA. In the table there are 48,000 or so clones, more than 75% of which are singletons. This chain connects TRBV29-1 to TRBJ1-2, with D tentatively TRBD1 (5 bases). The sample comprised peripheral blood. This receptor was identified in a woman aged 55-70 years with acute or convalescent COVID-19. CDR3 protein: CSAGPTEQNNYGYTF. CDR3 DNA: TGCAGCGCGGGGCCTACTGAACAGAACAACTATGGCTACACCTTC.